This T cell receptor beta chain was observed in a study of T-cell memory formation after mild COVID-19. Study outcomes and limitations: CD4+ bias marked clones expanding day 15 to 37, unlike balanced contracting clones.

Only a few counts were recorded for this clonotype. Its antigen is currently unknown. The junction had 4 bases not matched to a gene; V was cut back by 0 bases and J by 4 bases. The V gene's germline CDR1 is SGDLS and CDR2 YYNGEE. CDR3 length: 15 amino acids. Libraries for TCRalpha and TCRbeta carried sample barcodes and unique molecular identifiers via 5'RACE. TCRdb used MiXCR to reprocess the 5' RACE reads, holding one entry per CDR3 protein. Of approximately 290,000 distinct CDR3 sequences listed, roughly a fifth are singletons. The rearrangement joins TRBV9 to TRBJ2-5; 9 bases agree with TRBD1. The origin of this receptor is a man aged 18 to 30 who had mild COVID-19 (a few samples of this study predate the infection). Cell type and time point are not known. Material: PBMCs or a T cell subset sorted from them (not recorded which). In nucleotides, the CDR3 is TGTGCCAGCAGCGTAGGGGGACAGGGTTCAGAGACCCAGTACTTC. Translation gives CASSVGGQGSETQYF.